This T cell receptor (beta chain) was profiled in a study of Tregs in tolerant kidney transplant recipients (dated by TCRdb to between 2018 and 2021). Context from the whole study: The transplants used related donors with nonmyeloablative bone marrow transplantation, and mixed chimerism in the human trials was transient. The study applied TCRbeta sequencing to find donor-specific regulatory T cells before combined kidney and bone marrow transplantation and then followed those same cells after transplant. What the research found in general, with its limitations: PCR primers changed over time for some patients, so nucleotide-level comparison across those patients' samples was not possible. The study was constrained by small patient numbers, and validation of the findings is required in larger populations and under other immunosuppression protocols. Biological reproducibility was not directly addressed, though technical replication error appeared minimal. In tolerant patients, donor-specific Tregs expanded more than Tregs overall, which suggests antigen-driven rather than nonspecific expansion. The most biologically relevant and donor-specific TCRbeta repertoire appeared to be identified by expanding Tregs with activated donor B cells.

Taken from cysteine to phenylalanine, the CDR3 has 13 residues. This entry keeps only the CDR3 DNA: 39 bases, framed from base 1. The germline V gene (reference sequence) yields SSHAT for CDR1 and FNYEAQ for CDR2. V drops 5 bases and J drops 6 bases, leaving 14 bases in between. The sample's time point label, decoded: blood sample drawn before combined kidney and bone marrow transplant. Unstimulated Tregs (CD4+CD25+CD127-), CD4+ non-Tregs (CD4+CD25-), CD4 and CD8 cells were FACS-sorted from thawed PBMCs. Thawed PBMCs were rested overnight at 37 degrees C with 150 to 200 IU/ml IL-2 before Treg sorting. Several combined kidney and bone marrow transplant recipients from the ITN036ST trial were included as patients, and samples were available only from these trial subjects. Healthy control blood was processed by Ficoll density gradient to PBMCs and cryopreserved; patient PBMCs were collected before and after transplant.

To note about this clone: Its cognate antigen has yet to be identified. One base away there is no much larger clone; base qualities are not given.

For TCRbeta CDR3 sequencing, genomic DNA was extracted from sorted cells using the QIAGEN DNeasy Blood and Tissue Kit. Through immunoSEQ, high-throughput TCRbeta CDR3 sequencing was done commercially, including PCR amplification with internal controls and bias correction. The authors' analysis ran thus. Unique productive TCRbeta sequences were defined by CDR3 nucleotide sequence when primers matched and otherwise by CDR3 amino acid sequence together with Vbeta and Jbeta genes. To correct sorting error, sequences shared between sorted populations at a frequency ratio of 2:1 or less were removed; the rest were assigned to the higher population. A sequence was defined as donor-reactive if the sequence was expanded at least 5-fold in CFSE-low cells compared with unstimulated cells and had a frequency of at least 0.01% in CFSE-low cells. Repertoire divergence was quantified by Jensen-Shannon divergence using the top 100 TCRbeta sequences ranked by frequency. For samples with multiple sequencing runs, sorting error was corrected separately for each run before the runs were pooled. TCRdb took over this immuneACCESS table, retaining in-frame rearrangements with V and J assigned. Such tables are incomplete; in checked studies, under half of the missing clones stem from an unresolved V gene, and the remainder is unexplained. V and J calls and clone size are copied from that table; D and trimming were computed from the DNA. This sample is represented by 50,000 to 75,000 clones; approximately 85% of them were singletons. Together, the top ten hold 2.1% of the sample.

The sample consisted of Tregs from blood, taken before the transplant. The chain is assembled from TRBV7-7 and TRBJ2-7; the D element could tentatively be TRBD1 or TRBD2, as 5 bases agree for each. The source is a human donor who received a combined kidney and bone marrow transplant. The DNA sequence follows: TGTGCCAGCAGCACGGGGACGGATTTCGAGCAGTACTTC. Translated, it gives CASSTGTDFEQYF.